Following are 7 T cell receptor beta chains from one sample sequenced in a study of patients and donors after allogeneic stem cell transplantation. TCRdb redid the calling of the RT-PCR reads with MiXCR, one entry per CDR3 protein. The sample gives approximately 220,000 distinct CDR3 sequences, 35% to 45% of which show up once; around a tenth is in the top ten. The specimen sequenced was blood, either unsorted or a sorted T cell fraction (not recorded which). The receptors derive from a human donor who was either an allogeneic HSCT recipient or a stem cell or donor lymphocyte infusion donor (not recorded which). It is not recorded whose cells these are; they may come from a transplant donor.

The chain combines TRBV5-1 with TRBJ2-3; 9 nucleotides line up with TRBD1. CDR3 size: 16 residues. Per germline, CDR1 SGHRS and CDR2 YFSETQ. V gave up 2 bases and J gave up 3 bases; unmatched junction bases: 7. The CDR3 loop reads CASSLPGQGRTDTQYF. The DNA of the CDR3 is TGCGCCAGCAGCTTACCCGGACAGGGGAGGACAGATACGCAGTATTTT.

This chain joins TRBV5-1 and TRBJ1-1, with D unclear. Germline V gives CDR1 SGHRS, CDR2 YFSETQ. V gave up 4 bases and J gave up 5 bases, with 15 bases separating them. This CDR3 is built from 14 residues. This chain's CDR3 is CASSPNTRGTEAFF. The CDR3 DNA is TGCGCCAGCAGCCCGAATACTCGAGGTACTGAAGCTTTCTTT.

V usage is TRBV9 and J usage is TRBJ2-4; D not certain. This CDR3 has 16 residues. Germline CDR1 SGDLS, CDR2 YYNGEE. V gave up 3 bases and J gave up 0 bases, with 13 bases separating them. The chain's CDR3 is CASSGGSALAKNIQYF. The CDR3 DNA sequence: TGTGCCAGCAGCGGTGGGTCAGCTCTAGCCAAAAACATTCAGTACTTC.

This chain connects TRBV10-3 to TRBJ1-5; 7 bases line up with TRBD1. The ends lost 3 bases at V and 4 bases at J; junction bases unmatched: 6. CDR3 length: 15 residues. In germline, CDR1 is ENHRY, CDR2 SYGVKD. This chain's CDR3 is CAISDSRGINQPQHF. CDR3 DNA: TGTGCCATCAGTGACTCCAGGGGGATTAATCAGCCCCAGCATTTT.

The chain links TRBV12-3 or TRBV12-4 to TRBJ1-4, with D possibly TRBD1 on 5 matching bases. This CDR3 contains 14 residues. V was pared by 3 bases and J by 7 bases, with 12 bases between. CDR3: CASSFGWRGEKLFF. The CDR3 DNA follows: TGTGCCAGCAGTTTCGGGTGGAGGGGTGAAAAACTGTTTTTT.

The CDR3, as DNA: TGTGCCAGCAGCTTAGAGCGGCTAGCGGCAGACACAGATACGCAGTATTTT. Translated: CASSLERLAADTDTQYF. This rearrangement joins TRBV7-2 to TRBJ2-3, with TRBD2 matching 7 bases. The V gene end was trimmed by 1 base and the J gene end by 2 bases; junction bases not matched to a gene: 9. Germline CDR1 and CDR2: SGHTA and FQGNSA. There are 17 residues in the CDR3.

The J gene is TRBJ2-1, the V gene TRBV12-3 or TRBV12-4; the match to TRBD1 covers 8 bases. With V trimmed by 5 bases and J by 5 bases, 11 bases remained unmatched. This CDR3 spans 16 amino acids. This CDR3 reads CASSGVQGAANNEQFF. The CDR3 region has the DNA TGTGCCAGCAGTGGGGTCCAGGGGGCGGCGAACAATGAGCAGTTCTTC.